Reported below is one TCR beta chain. The CDR3 consists of 11 residues. The germline V gene encodes CDR1 SQVTM and CDR2 ANQGSEA. Trimming stripped 0 bases from V and 11 bases from J, with 10 bases between. Original handling: It was from reference gene primer amplification that nucleated cell counts were estimated. Libraries were prepared by immunoSEQ multiplex PCR; TCRdb keeps only in-frame clonotypes and omits some of them. Clonal size and the V and J genes are those of that table, whereas D and trimming came from the DNA. The data hold about 160,000 clones, with roughly four fifths observed a single time. This entry is derived from a study of blood T cell repertoires in COVID-19. Study information: Samples representing acute and convalescent COVID-19 were sourced from the United States, Italy and Spain. From T cells, B-cell-depleted T cells, or PBMCs came the material, which was cDNA or gDNA.

The sequence was obtained from a man between 60 and 75 years old with active or convalescent COVID-19. The V gene is TRBV29-1, the J gene TRBJ1-1; D perhaps matches TRBD1 (5 bases). Sequencing was carried out using peripheral blood. CDR3 coding DNA: TGCAGCGTTGAAGACGGGGGTCCTGCTTTCTTT. Translated: CSVEDGGPAFF. Looking up the rest from reference TRBV29-1 and TRBJ1-1 gives the full variable domain: SAVISQKPSRDICQRGTSLTIQCQVDSQVTMMFWYRQQPGQSLTLIATANQGSEATYESGFVIDKFPISRPNLTFSTLTVSNMSPEDSSIYLCSVEDGGPAFFGQGTRLTVV.